These 19 T cell receptor beta chains were sequenced from one sample in a study of blood T cell repertoires in COVID-19. Some clones are missing from TCRdb's copy, which holds only in-frame ones; the method was immunoSEQ multiplex PCR. The sample has about 250,000 clones, approximately 86% seen once; the top ten hold over 1.2%. The source material was peripheral blood. Receptor source: a man of 80 years or more with acute or convalescent COVID-19.

This chain uses TRBV19 with TRBJ1-4; 9 bases map to TRBD1. Germline V gene sequence: CDR1 LNHDA, CDR2 SQIVND (reference sequence). The CDR3 runs 13 residues. The V and J ends lost 9 bases and 7 bases, in that order; junction bases with no gene match: 6. The DNA for the CDR3 is TGTGCCAGCCACAAGGGACAGGGTGAAAAACTGTTTTTT. It is translated as CASHKGQGEKLFF.

J is TRBJ1-2 and V is TRBV7-9, with 10 bases that match TRBD1. With V trimmed by 5 bases and J by 4 bases, 4 bases remained unmatched. Germline CDR1 SEHNR, CDR2 FQNEAQ (reference sequence). The CDR3 extends over 14 amino acids. In DNA, the CDR3 is TGTGCCAGCAGCCTCCGACAGGGGGCCTATGGCTACACCTTC. Its translation is CASSLRQGAYGYTF.

This clone was picked up a small number of times. The V gene is TRBV6-5, the J gene TRBJ1-1; D is uncertain. V was cut by 6 bases and J by 0 bases, with 8 bases left in between. This CDR3 has 13 residues. Germline V CDR1 and CDR2: MNHEY, SVGAGI. This CDR3 reads CASSGVVNTEAFF. In DNA form, the CDR3 reads TGTGCCAGCAGCGGAGTGGTGAACACTGAAGCTTTCTTT.

This chain connects TRBV6-2 or TRBV6-3 to TRBJ1-2; 9 bases map to TRBD1. With 2 bases clipped from V and 4 bases from J, the junction kept 14 bases outside the gene matches. Germline values: CDR1 MNHEY, CDR2 SVGEGT. This CDR3 spans 18 amino acids. The CDR3 spells CASSYTHGQGIWIYGYTF. CDR3 in DNA: TGTGCCAGCAGTTACACCCACGGACAGGGGATATGGATCTATGGCTACACCTTC.

The rearrangement uses TRBV7-9 and TRBJ2-5; 14 bases are shared with TRBD2. The junction had 3 bases not matched to a gene; V was cut back by 4 bases and J by 5 bases. CDR1 is SEHNR and CDR2 is FQNEAQ in the germline V gene (reference sequence). The CDR3 spans 15 residues. The CDR3 nucleotides read TGTGCCAGCAGCTCGACTAGCGGGGGGGCGGAGACCCAGTACTTC. This gives the protein CASSSTSGGAETQYF.

V usage is TRBV10-2 and J usage is TRBJ2-1, with TRBD1 matching over 11 bases. V trimming: 4 bases; J trimming: 6 bases; junction bases outside the gene matches: 8. This CDR3 region has 16 residues. From germline, CDR1 is WSHSY and CDR2 SAAADI. CDR3 DNA: TGCGCCAGCAGTGTATTGGGGGACAGGGGGTTCAATGAGCAGTTCTTC. It is translated as CASSVLGDRGFNEQFF.

The V call is TRBV25-1, the J call TRBJ1-2, with D unresolved. CDR1 MGHDK and CDR2 SYGVNS come from the germline V gene. V was shortened by 4 bases and J by 0 bases, with 6 bases between the two germline ends. The CDR3 spans 13 residues. The CDR3 coding sequence is TGTGCCAGCAGTGCCGCGGCTAACTATGGCTACACCTTC. Protein sequence: CASSAAANYGYTF.

This chain uses TRBV3-1 (or the pseudogene TRBV3-2) with TRBJ1-4; tentatively, D is TRBD1 (5 bases). CDR3 length equals 13 residues. V dropped 6 bases and J dropped 5 bases, with 10 bases sitting between them. Germline loops: CDR1 LGHDT, CDR2 YNNKEL (reference sequence). The CDR3 sequence is CASRRDLNEKLFF. The CDR3 DNA sequence: TGTGCCAGCAGACGGGACTTAAATGAAAAACTGTTTTTT.

The genes are TRBV18 and TRBJ2-7; 7 bases align to TRBD1. Germline assignment: CDR1 KGHSH and CDR2 LQKENI. The ends lost 3 bases at V and 6 bases at J; junction bases unmatched: 14. CDR3 length: 16 residues. CDR3 sequence (DNA): TGTGCCAGCTCACCCCAGCGGCAGGGGGACCTTAGCGAGCAGTACTTC. Translating gives CASSPQRQGDLSEQYF.

The rearrangement links TRBV6-2 or TRBV6-3 to TRBJ1-4; 10 bases line up with TRBD1. Germline loops: CDR1 MNHEY, CDR2 SVGEGT. The length of the CDR3 is 14 residues. V gave up 5 bases and J gave up 7 bases; unmatched junction bases: 4. The CDR3 loop is CASSRDRGPEKLFF. The CDR3 nucleotides read TGTGCCAGCAGTCGTGACAGGGGGCCTGAAAAACTGTTTTTT.

The rearrangement uses TRBV9 and TRBJ2-7, with 9 bases that match TRBD1. The CDR3 spans 14 residues. Trimming cost V 4 bases and J 7 bases; bases outside gene matches: 9. Germline CDR1 and CDR2: SGDLS and YYNGEE. CDR3 sequence: CASSLQGASREQYF. The CDR3 region has the DNA TGTGCCAGCAGCCTACAGGGGGCATCGAGAGAGCAGTACTTC.

This rearrangement joins TRBV27 to TRBJ2-4; the match to TRBD2 covers 10 bases. The germline CDR1 and CDR2 sequences are MNHEY and SMNVEV (reference sequence). The CDR3 extends over 17 amino acids. The ends lost 5 bases at V and 4 bases at J; junction bases unmatched: 11. CDR3 loop: CASSLYQSSGGKNIQYF. In DNA form, the CDR3 reads TGTGCCAGCAGTCTATACCAGTCTAGCGGGGGAAAAAACATTCAGTACTTC.

CDR3 in amino acids: CASSPRRTGELFF. Written as DNA, the CDR3 is TGTGCCAGCAGTCCGCGCCGCACCGGGGAGCTGTTTTTT. The gene calls are TRBV28 and TRBJ2-2; D unclear. V lost 5 bases, J lost 4 bases, and 8 bases lay in between. Per the germline V gene, CDR1 is MDHEN and CDR2 is SYDVKM. The CDR3 runs to 13 residues.

On this clone: The same CDR3 arises from other DNA sequences in this sample as well. The CDR3 region is CASSPGGGNQPQHF. In DNA form, the CDR3 reads TGTGCCAGCAGCCCTGGTGGAGGCAATCAGCCCCAGCATTTT. The chain uses TRBV7-2 and TRBJ1-5; D remains unclear. CDR1 and CDR2 from the germline V gene are SGHTA and FQGNSA. The CDR3 consists of 14 residues. With 5 bases removed from V and 2 bases from J, the gap between germline ends came to 10 bases.

The V gene is TRBV14, the J gene TRBJ2-5; D is undetermined. The germline V and J ends were trimmed by 0 bases and 7 bases, with 15 bases remaining between them. This CDR3 comprises 15 residues. The germline gives CDR1 SGHDN, CDR2 FVKESK. CDR3 region: CASSQEETARGTQYF. In DNA, the CDR3 is TGTGCCAGCAGCCAAGAGGAGACGGCCCGTGGGACCCAGTACTTC.

The rearrangement joins TRBV7-2 to TRBJ2-1; D possibly corresponds to TRBD2 (6 bases). Trimming removed 5 bases at V and 6 bases at J, with 11 bases between. The CDR3 sequence is 13 residues long. Per germline, CDR1 SGHTA and CDR2 FQGNSA. The CDR3 spells CASSGRGSNEQFF. CDR3 nucleotides: TGTGCCAGCAGCGGCCGGGGGTCCAATGAGCAGTTCTTC.

V is TRBV6-5 and J is TRBJ2-7; 8 bases line up with TRBD1. V gave up 6 bases and J gave up 9 bases; unmatched junction bases: 10. The V gene's germline CDR1 is MNHEY and CDR2 SVGAGI. The CDR3 length is 13 residues. The DNA for the CDR3 is TGTGCCAGCAGCCTTGAGACAGGGGAAGTGCAGTACTTC. Translated: CASSLETGEVQYF.

This clone was seen just once. This rearrangement joins TRBV6-1 to TRBJ1-6; possible D gene TRBD1, 5 bases. The V end was cut by 4 bases, the J end by 7 bases, with 17 bases between. Germline V gives CDR1 MNHNS, CDR2 SASEGT. This CDR3 has 16 residues. CDR3 protein: CASSVLMKGSNSPLHF. CDR3 coding DNA: TGTGCCAGCAGTGTCCTCATGAAGGGGTCCAATTCACCCCTCCACTTT.

Concerning this clone itself: Distinct nucleotide sequences in the sample also encode this CDR3. The J gene is TRBJ2-7, the V gene TRBV28; 9 bases fit TRBD1. The CDR3 runs to 15 residues. V shed 4 bases, J shed 0 bases, and the junction held 4 bases outside the gene matches. Per germline, CDR1 MDHEN and CDR2 SYDVKM. Here the CDR3 reads CASSSPGQGSYEQYF. CDR3 nucleotides: TGTGCCAGCAGTTCCCCGGGACAGGGCTCCTACGAGCAGTACTTC.